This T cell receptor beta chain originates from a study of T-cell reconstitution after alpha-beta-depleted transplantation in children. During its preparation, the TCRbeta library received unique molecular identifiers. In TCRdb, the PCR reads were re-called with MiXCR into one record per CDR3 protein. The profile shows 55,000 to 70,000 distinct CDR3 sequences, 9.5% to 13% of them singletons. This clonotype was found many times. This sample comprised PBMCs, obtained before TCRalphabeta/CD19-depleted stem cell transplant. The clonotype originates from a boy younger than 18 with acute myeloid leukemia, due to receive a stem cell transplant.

The CDR3 is CSARDVRRVSTDTQYF. The CDR3 DNA is TGCAGTGCTAGAGATGTTAGGCGGGTTAGCACAGATACGCAGTATTTT. The rearrangement joins TRBV20-1 to TRBJ2-3; maybe TRBD2 (5 bases). Between the trimmed V and J ends, which lost 0 bases and 0 bases, there was a span of 13 bases. This CDR3 comprises 16 residues. CDR1 and CDR2 from the germline V gene are DFQATT and SNEGSKA (reference sequence).